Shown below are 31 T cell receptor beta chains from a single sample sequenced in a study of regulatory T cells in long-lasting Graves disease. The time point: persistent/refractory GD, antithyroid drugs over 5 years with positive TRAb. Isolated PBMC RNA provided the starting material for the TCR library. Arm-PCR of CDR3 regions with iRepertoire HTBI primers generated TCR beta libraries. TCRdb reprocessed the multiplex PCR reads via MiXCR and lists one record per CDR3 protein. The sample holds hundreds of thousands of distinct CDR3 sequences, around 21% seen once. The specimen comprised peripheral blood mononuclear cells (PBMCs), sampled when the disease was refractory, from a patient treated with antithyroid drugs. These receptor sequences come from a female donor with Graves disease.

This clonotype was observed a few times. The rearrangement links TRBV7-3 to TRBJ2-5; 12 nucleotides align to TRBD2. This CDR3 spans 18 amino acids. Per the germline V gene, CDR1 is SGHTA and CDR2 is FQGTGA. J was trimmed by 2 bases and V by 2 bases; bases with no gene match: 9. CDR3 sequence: CASSLVGLAGGGQETQYF. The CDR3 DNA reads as TGTGCCAGCAGCTTAGTTGGTCTAGCGGGAGGGGGTCAAGAGACCCAGTACTTC.

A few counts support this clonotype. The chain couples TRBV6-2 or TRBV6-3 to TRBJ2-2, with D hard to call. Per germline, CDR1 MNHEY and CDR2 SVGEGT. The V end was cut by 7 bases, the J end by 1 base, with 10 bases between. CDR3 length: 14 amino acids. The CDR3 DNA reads TGTGCCAGCACCTTATCAGGGAACACCGGGGAGCTGTTTTTT. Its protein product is CASTLSGNTGELFF.

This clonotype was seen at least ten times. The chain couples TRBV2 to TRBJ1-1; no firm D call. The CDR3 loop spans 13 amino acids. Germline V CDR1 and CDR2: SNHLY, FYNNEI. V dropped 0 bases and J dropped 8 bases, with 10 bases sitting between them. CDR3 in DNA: TGTGCCAGCAGTGAAGCCCAGGTTGGGGAAGCTTTCTTT. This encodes CASSEAQVGEAFF.

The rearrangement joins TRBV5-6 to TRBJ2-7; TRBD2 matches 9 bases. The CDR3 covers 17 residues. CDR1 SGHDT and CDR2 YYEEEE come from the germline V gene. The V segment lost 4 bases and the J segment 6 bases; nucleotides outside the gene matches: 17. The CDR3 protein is CASSPTGASGTWGEQYF. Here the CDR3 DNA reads TGTGCCAGCAGCCCAACCGGCGCTAGCGGGACTTGGGGCGAGCAGTACTTC.

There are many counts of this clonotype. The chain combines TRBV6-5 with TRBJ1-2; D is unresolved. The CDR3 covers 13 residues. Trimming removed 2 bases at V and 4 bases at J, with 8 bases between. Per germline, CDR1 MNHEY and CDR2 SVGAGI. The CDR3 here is CASSYVSFYGYTF. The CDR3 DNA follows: TGTGCCAGCAGTTACGTTTCTTTCTATGGCTACACCTTC.

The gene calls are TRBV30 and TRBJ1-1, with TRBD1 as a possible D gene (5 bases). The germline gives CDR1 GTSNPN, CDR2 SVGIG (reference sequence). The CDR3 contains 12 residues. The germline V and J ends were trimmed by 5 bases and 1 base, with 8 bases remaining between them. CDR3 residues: CAWDQGNTEAFF. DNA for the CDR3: TGTGCCTGGGATCAGGGGAACACTGAAGCTTTCTTT.

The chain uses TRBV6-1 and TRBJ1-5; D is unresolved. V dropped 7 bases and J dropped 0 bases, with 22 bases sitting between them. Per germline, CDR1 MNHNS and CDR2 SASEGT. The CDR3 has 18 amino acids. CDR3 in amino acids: CASTAGSPASLSNQPQHF. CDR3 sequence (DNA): TGTGCCAGCACGGCCGGGTCTCCCGCCTCACTTAGCAATCAGCCCCAGCATTTT.

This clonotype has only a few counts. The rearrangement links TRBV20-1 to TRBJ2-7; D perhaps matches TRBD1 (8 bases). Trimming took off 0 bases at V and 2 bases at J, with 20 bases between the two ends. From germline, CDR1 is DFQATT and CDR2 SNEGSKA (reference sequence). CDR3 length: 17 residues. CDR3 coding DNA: TGCAGTGCTAGAGATCCCGAACAGGGGGGGTTTGCCTACGAGCAGTACTTC. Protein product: CSARDPEQGGFAYEQYF.

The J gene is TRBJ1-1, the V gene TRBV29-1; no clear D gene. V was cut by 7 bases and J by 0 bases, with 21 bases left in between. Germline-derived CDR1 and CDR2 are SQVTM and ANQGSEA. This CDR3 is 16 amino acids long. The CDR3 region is CSATYSLGIMNTEAFF. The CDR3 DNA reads TGCAGCGCCACTTACAGCCTGGGGATCATGAACACTGAAGCTTTCTTT.

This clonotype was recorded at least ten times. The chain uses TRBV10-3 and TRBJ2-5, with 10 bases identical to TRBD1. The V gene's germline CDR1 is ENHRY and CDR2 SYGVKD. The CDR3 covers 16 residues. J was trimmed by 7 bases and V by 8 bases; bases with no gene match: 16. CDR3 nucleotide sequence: TGTGCCATCTCCCCCGGGTCAGGCGGACAGGGGGGGACCCAGTACTTC. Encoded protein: CAISPGSGGQGGTQYF.

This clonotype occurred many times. The CDR3 region has the DNA TGCGCCAGCAGCTTGGCCCGGACGTCGAACACTGAAGCTTTCTTT. It encodes CASSLARTSNTEAFF. This chain joins TRBV5-1 and TRBJ1-1; D is unresolved. Trimming stripped 0 bases from V and 1 base from J, with 10 bases between. The CDR3 extends over 15 amino acids. CDR1 and CDR2 (germline): SGHRS, YFSETQ.

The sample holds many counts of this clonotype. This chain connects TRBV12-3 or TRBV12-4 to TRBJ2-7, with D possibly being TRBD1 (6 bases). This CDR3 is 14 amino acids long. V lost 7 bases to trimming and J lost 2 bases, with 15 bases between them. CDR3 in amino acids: CASTPGQGTYEQYF. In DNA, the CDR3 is TGTGCCAGCACCCCGGGTCAGGGGACCTACGAGCAGTACTTC.

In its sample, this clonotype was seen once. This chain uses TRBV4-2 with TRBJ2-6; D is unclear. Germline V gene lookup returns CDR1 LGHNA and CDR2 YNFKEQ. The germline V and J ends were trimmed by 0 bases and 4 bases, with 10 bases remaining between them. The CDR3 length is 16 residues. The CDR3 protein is CASSQDEGQGANVLTF. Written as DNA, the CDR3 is TGTGCCAGCAGCCAAGATGAAGGGCAAGGGGCCAACGTCCTGACTTTC.

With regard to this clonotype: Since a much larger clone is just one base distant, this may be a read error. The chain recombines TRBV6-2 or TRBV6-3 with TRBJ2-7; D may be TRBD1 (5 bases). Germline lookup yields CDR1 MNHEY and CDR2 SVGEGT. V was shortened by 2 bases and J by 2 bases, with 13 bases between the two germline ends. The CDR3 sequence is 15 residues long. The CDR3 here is CASSYGFRGPYEQYF. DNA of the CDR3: TGTGCCAGCAGTTACGGGTTTAGGGGTCCCTACGAGCAGTACTTC.

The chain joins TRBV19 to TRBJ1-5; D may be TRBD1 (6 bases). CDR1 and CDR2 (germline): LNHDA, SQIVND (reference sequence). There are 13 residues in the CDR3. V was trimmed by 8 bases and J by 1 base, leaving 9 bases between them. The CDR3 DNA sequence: TGTGCCAGTCAAGACAGGAGCAATCAGCCCCAGCATTTT. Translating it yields CASQDRSNQPQHF.

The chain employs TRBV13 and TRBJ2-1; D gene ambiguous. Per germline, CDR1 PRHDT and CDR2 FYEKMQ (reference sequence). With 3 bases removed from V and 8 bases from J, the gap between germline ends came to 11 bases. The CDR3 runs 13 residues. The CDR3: CASSLEATDEQFF. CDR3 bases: TGTGCCAGCAGCTTGGAAGCCACTGATGAGCAGTTCTTC.

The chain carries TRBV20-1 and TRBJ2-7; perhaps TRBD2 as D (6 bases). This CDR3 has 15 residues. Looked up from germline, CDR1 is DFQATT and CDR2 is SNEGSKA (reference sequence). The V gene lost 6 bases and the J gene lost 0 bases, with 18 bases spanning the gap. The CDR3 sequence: CSAQLPGRDSYEQYF. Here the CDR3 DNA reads TGCAGTGCACAACTCCCAGGGCGGGACTCCTACGAGCAGTACTTC.

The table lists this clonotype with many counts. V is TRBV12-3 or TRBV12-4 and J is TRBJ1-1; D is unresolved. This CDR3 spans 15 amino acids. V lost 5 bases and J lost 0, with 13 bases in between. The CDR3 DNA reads TGTGCCAGCAGTCCTCCGAATGGAATGAACACTGAAGCTTTCTTT. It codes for CASSPPNGMNTEAFF.

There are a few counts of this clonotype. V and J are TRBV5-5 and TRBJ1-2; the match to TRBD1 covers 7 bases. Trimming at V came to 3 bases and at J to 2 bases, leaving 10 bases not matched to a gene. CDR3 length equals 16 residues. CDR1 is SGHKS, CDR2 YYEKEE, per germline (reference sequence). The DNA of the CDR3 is TGTGCCAGCAGCTCGTTCCCCGGGACAGTAAACTATGGCTACACCTTC. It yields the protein CASSSFPGTVNYGYTF.

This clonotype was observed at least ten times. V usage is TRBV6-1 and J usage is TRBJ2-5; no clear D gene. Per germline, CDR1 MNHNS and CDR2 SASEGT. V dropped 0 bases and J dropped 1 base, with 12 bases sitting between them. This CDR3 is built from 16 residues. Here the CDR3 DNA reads TGTGCCAGCAGTGAAGCTCCGGTTGGGCGCCAAGAGACCCAGTACTTC. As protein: CASSEAPVGRQETQYF.

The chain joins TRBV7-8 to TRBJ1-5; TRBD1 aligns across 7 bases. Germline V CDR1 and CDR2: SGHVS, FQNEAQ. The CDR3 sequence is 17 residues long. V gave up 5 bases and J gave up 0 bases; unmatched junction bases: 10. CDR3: CASSQDMGQNSNQPQHF. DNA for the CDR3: TGTGCCAGCAGCCAAGATATGGGACAGAATAGCAATCAGCCCCAGCATTTT.

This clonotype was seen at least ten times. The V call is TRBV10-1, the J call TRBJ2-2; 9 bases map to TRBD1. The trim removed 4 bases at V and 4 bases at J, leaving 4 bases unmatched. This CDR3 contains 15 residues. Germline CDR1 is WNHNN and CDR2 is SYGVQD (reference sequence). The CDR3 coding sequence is TGCGCCAGCAGTGTGGGACAGGGTGGCACCGGGGAGCTGTTTTTT. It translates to CASSVGQGGTGELFF.

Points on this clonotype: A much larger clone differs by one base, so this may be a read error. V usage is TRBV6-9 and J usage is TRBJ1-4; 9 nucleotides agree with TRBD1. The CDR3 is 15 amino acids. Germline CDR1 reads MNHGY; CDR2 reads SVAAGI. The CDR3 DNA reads TGTACCAGCAGTTACAGGGGGCAGACTAATGAAAAACTGTTTTTT. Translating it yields CTSSYRGQTNEKLFF.

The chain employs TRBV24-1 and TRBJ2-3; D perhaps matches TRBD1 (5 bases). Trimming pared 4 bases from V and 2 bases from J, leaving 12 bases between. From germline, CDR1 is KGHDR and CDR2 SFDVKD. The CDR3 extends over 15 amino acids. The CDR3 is CATSDRSGITDTQYF. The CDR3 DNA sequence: TGTGCCACCAGTGACCGTTCAGGGATCACAGATACGCAGTATTTT.

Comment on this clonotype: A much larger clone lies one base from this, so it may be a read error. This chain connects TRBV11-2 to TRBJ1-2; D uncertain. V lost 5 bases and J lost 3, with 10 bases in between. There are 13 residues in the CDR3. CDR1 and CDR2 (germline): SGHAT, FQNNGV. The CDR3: CASSPSPDYGYTF. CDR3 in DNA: TGTGCCAGCAGCCCTAGTCCAGACTATGGCTACACCTTC. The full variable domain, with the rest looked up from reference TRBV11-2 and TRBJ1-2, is EAGVAQSPRYKIIEKRQSVAFWCNPISGHATLYWYQQILGQGPKLLIQFQNNGVVDDSQLPKDRFSAERLKGVDSTLKIQPAKLEDSAVYLCASSPSPDYGYTFGSGTRLTVV.

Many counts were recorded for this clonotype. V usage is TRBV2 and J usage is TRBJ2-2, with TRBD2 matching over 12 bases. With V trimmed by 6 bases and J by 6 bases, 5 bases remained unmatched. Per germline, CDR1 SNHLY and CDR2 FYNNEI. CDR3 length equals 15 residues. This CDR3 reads CASRRLAGVAGELFF. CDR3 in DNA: TGTGCCAGCAGGAGACTAGCGGGAGTAGCCGGGGAGCTGTTTTTT.

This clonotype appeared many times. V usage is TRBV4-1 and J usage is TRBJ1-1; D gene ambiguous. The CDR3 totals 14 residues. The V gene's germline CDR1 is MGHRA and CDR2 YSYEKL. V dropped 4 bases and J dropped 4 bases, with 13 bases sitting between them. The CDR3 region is CASSPIGISTEAFF. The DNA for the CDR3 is TGCGCCAGCAGCCCCATTGGTATATCCACTGAAGCTTTCTTT.

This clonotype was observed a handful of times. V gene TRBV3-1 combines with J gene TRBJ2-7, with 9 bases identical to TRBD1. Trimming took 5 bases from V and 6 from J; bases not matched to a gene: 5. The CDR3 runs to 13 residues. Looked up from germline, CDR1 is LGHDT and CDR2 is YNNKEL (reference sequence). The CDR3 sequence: CASSFRTGVEQYF. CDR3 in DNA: TGTGCCAGCAGCTTCCGGACAGGGGTCGAGCAGTACTTC.

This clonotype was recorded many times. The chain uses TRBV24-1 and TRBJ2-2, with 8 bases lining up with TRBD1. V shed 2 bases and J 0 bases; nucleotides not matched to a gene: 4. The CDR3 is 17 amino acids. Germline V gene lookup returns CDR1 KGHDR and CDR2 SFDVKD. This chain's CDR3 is CATSDWGQVANTGELFF. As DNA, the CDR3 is TGTGCCACCAGTGATTGGGGACAGGTCGCGAACACCGGGGAGCTGTTTTTT.

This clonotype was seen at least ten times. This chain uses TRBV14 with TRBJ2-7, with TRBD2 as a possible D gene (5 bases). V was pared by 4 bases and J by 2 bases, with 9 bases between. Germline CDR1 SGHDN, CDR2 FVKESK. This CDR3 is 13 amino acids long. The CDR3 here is CASSPEVAYEQYF. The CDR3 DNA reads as TGTGCCAGCAGCCCGGAGGTTGCCTACGAGCAGTACTTC.

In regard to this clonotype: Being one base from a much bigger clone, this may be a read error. CDR3 amino acids: CTSSLLLRWALHF. CDR3 coding DNA: TGTACCAGCAGCCTACTTCTACGGTGGGCCCTCCACTTT. This chain links TRBV27 with TRBJ1-6; D gene uncertain. The germline CDR1 and CDR2 sequences are MNHEY and SMNVEV (reference sequence). CDR3 length: 13 residues.